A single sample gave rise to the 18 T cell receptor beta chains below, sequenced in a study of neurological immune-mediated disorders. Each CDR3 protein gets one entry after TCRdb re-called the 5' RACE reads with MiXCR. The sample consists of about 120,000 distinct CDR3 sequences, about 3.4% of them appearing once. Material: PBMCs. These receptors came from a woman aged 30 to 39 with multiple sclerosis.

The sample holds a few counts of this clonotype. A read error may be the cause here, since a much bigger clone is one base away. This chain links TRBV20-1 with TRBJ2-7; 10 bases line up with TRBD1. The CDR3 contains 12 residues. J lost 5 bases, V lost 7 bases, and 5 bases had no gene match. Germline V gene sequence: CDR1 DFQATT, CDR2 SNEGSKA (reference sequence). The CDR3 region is CSEGDRGNEQYF. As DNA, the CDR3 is TGCAGTGAAGGGGACAGGGGCAACGAGCAGTACTTC.

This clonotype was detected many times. The CDR3 sequence is CASRQRGGSNEQFF. CDR3 nucleotides: TGCGCCAGCAGGCAGCGGGGAGGCAGCAATGAGCAGTTCTTC. The rearrangement links TRBV5-1 to TRBJ2-1; 7 nucleotides match TRBD2. This CDR3 contains 14 residues. Trimming at V came to 5 bases and at J to 6 bases, leaving 8 bases not matched to a gene. CDR1 is SGHRS and CDR2 is YFSETQ in the germline V gene.

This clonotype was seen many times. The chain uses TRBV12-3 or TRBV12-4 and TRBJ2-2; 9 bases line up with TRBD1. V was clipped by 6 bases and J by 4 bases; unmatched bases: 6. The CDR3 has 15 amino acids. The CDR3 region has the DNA TGTGCCAGCAGCTTGACAGGGGGTTCCACCGGGGAGCTGTTTTTT. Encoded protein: CASSLTGGSTGELFF.

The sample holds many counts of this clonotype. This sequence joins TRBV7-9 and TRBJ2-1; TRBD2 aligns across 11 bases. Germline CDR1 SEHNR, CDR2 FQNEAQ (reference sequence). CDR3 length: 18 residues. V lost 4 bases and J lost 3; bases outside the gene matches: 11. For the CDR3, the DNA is TGTGCCAGCAGCTCGGGACTAGCGGTGACGGGTGTCTACAATGAGCAGTTCTTC. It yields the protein CASSSGLAVTGVYNEQFF.

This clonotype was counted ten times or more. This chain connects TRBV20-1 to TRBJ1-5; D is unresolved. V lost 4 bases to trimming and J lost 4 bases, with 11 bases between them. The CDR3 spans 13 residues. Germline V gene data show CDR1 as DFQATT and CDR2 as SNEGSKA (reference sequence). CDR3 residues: CSANVAGNQPQHF. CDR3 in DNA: TGCAGTGCTAACGTAGCAGGAAATCAGCCCCAGCATTTT.

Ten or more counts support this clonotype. CDR3 sequence: CASSRAGGKQETQYF. In DNA form, the CDR3 reads TGTGCCAGCAGCCGAGCGGGGGGGAAACAAGAGACCCAGTACTTC. The chain recombines TRBV5-6 with TRBJ2-5, with TRBD2 matching over 10 bases. The CDR3 contains 15 residues. Germline assignment: CDR1 SGHDT and CDR2 YYEEEE. The ends lost 4 bases at V and 2 bases at J; junction bases unmatched: 5.

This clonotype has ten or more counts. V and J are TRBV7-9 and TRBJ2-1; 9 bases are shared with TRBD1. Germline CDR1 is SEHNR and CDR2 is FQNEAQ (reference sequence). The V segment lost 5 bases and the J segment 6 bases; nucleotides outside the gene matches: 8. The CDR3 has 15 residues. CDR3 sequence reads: CASSPRDRETNEQFF. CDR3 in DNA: TGTGCCAGCAGCCCCCGGGACAGGGAAACCAATGAGCAGTTCTTC.

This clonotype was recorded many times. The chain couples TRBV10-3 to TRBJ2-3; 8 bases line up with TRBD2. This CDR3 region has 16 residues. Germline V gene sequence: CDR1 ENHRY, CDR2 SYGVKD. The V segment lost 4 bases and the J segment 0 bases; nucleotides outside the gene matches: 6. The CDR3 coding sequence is TGTGCCATCAGTGCTAGCGGGCCTACTAGCACAGATACGCAGTATTTT. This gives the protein CAISASGPTSTDTQYF.

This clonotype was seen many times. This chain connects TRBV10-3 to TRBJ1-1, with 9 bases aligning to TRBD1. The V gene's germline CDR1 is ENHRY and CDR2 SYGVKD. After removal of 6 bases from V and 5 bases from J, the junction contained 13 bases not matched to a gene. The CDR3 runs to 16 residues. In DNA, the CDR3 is TGTGCCATCAGGCCAGGAACAGGGGGCGGAGGAACTGAAGCTTTCTTT. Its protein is CAIRPGTGGGGTEAFF.

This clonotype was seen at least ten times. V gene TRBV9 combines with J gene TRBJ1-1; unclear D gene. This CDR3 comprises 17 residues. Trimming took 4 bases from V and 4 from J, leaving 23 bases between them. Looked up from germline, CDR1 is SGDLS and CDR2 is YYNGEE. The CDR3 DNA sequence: TGTGCCAGCAGCCTCCGACCCTCAACCGGGGAGAGCACTGAAGCTTTCTTT. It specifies CASSLRPSTGESTEAFF.

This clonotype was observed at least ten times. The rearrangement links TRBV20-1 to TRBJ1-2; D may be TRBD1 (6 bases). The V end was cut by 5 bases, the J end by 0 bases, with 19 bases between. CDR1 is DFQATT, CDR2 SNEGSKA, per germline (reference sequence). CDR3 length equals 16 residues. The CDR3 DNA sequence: TGCAGTGCTCCGCTCGAGGGGGGGCGCCCTAACTATGGCTACACCTTC. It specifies CSAPLEGGRPNYGYTF.

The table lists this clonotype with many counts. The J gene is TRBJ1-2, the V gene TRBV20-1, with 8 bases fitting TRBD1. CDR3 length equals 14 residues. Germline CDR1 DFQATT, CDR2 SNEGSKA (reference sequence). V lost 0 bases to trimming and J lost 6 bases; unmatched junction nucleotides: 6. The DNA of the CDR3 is TGCAGTGCTAGAGATCGCAGGACAGGGAATGGCTACACCTTC. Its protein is CSARDRRTGNGYTF.

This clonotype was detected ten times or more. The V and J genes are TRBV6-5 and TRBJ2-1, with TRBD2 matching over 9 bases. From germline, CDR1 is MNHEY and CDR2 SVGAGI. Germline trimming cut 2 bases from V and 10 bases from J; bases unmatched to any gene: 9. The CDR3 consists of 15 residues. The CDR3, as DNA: TGTGCCAGCAGTTACGGCGGGGGGGTAGTTCGCGAGCAGTTCTTC. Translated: CASSYGGGVVREQFF.

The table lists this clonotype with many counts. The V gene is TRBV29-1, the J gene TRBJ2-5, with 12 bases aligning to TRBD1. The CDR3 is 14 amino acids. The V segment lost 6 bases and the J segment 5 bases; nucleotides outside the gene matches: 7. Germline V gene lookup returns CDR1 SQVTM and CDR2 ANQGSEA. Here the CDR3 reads CSVPGTGGFETQYF. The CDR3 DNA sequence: TGCAGCGTCCCCGGGACAGGGGGCTTTGAGACCCAGTACTTC.

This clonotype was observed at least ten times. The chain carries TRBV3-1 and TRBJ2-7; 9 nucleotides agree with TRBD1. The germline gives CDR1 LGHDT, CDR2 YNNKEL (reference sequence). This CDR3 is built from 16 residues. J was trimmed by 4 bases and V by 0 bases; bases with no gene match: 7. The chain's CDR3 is CASSQDLEQGAYEQYF. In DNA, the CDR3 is TGTGCCAGCAGCCAAGATTTGGAACAGGGGGCATACGAGCAGTACTTC.

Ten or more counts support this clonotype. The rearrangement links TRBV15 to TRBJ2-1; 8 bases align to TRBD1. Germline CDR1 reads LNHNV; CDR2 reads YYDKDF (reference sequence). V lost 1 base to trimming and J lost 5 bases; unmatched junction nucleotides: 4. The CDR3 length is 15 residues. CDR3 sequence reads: CATSRAQGANNEQFF. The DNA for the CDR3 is TGTGCCACCAGCAGAGCTCAGGGGGCGAACAATGAGCAGTTCTTC.

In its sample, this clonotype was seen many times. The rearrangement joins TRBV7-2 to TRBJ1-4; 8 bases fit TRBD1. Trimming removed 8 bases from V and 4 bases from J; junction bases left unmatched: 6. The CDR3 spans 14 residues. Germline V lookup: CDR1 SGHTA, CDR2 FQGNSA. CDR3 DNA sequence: TGTGCCAGCCATAGACAGGGGTTTAATGAAAAACTGTTTTTT. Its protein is CASHRQGFNEKLFF.

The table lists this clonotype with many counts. The CDR3 region is CASSFGGTGFEDTQYF. Written as DNA, the CDR3 is TGTGCCAGCAGTTTCGGCGGGACAGGGTTCGAAGATACGCAGTATTTT. The chain has TRBV12-3 or TRBV12-4 and TRBJ2-3, with TRBD1 matching over 9 bases. There are 16 residues in the CDR3. The junction had 9 bases not matched to a gene; V was cut back by 3 bases and J by 5 bases.